This T cell receptor beta chain was identified during a study of technical replicates of blood from four donors. TCRdb's copy holds only in-frame clones and misses some; the assay was immunoSEQ multiplex PCR. The sample yields 75,000 to 95,000 clones, approximately 94% seen once. The length of the CDR3 is 18 residues. The V gene's germline CDR1 is SGHKS and CDR2 YYEKEE (reference sequence). Between the trimmed V and J ends, which lost 1 base and 4 bases, there was a span of 23 bases. The source material was T cells isolated from PBMCs. This receptor was identified in a human donor in good health. The rearrangement uses TRBV5-5 and TRBJ1-1; possible D gene TRBD1, 5 bases. CDR3 loop: CASSLPPGSGGWGTEAFF. The CDR3 region has the DNA TGTGCCAGCAGCTTGCCCCCGGGGAGCGGGGGGTGGGGCACTGAAGCTTTCTTT.